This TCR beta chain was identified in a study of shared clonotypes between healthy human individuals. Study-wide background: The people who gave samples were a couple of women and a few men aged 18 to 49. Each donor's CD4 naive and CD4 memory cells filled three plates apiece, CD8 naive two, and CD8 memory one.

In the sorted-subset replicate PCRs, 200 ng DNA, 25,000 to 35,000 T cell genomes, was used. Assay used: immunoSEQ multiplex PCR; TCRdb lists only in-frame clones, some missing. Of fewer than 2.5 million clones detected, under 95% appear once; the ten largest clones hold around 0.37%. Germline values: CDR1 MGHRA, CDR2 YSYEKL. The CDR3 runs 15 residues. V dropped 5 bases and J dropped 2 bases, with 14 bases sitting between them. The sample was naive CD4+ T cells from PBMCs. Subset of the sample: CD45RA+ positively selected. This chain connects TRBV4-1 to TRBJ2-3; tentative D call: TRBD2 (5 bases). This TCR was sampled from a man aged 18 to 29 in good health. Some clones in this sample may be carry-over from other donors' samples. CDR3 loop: CASSFREKATDTQYF. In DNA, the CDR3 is TGCGCCAGCAGCTTCCGGGAAAAGGCCACAGATACGCAGTATTTT.